The present T cell receptor (beta chain) was sequenced within a study of cytomegalovirus exposure and HLA in healthy donors. Study-wide results and caveats: Previous analysis showed most TCR beta V segments were productive about 90% or about 30% of the time. The records held CMV serostatus as the only immune exposure information. Presence/absence analyses assumed roughly uniform sequencing depth across donors, which may not hold.

Remarks on this clone: Its specificity is not known.

PCR was performed using 60 Vbeta and 13 Jbeta primers. In the authors' workflow: The authors later counted about 80 million unique TCR beta chains, 9 million to 12 million of them shared. Repertoires were generated with immunoSEQ multiplex PCR, while TCRdb's copy carries only in-frame clones and drops some. V and J calls and clone size are copied from that table; D and trimming were computed from the DNA. The data hold 95,000 to 130,000 clones, with under 85% observed a single time. Germline CDR1 SGHRS, CDR2 YFSETQ. J gave up 4 bases and V 4 bases, and 5 bases lay outside the gene matches. The CDR3 has 16 residues.

The receptor's source is a woman aged 18-29 years in good health and CMV-seronegative. The J gene is TRBJ2-3, the V gene TRBV5-1; 14 bases are shared with TRBD2. The sample was PBMCs. CDR3 DNA: TGCGCCAGCAGCCTCAGGACTAGCGGGGGGTCAGATACGCAGTATTTT. Translated: CASSLRTSGGSDTQYF.